This entry lists 5 T cell receptor beta chains sequenced from one sample in a study of glioma-infiltrating T cells after dendritic cell vaccination. Measured with immunoSEQ multiplex PCR; TCRdb has only the in-frame clones, and not every one. The table lists 3,500 to 4,000 clones, approximately 93% of them singletons. The source material was blood, sampled before dendritic cell vaccination. The receptors shown here come from a human donor with glioblastoma.

The chain couples TRBV7-8 to TRBJ2-1; 12 bases are a match to TRBD2. Germline V CDR1 and CDR2: SGHVS, FQNEAQ. The CDR3 runs 15 residues. V lost 4 bases and J lost 9; bases outside the gene matches: 7. CDR3 sequence: CASSSLAGGGTEQFF. CDR3 nucleotides: TGTGCCAGCAGCTCACTAGCGGGAGGTGGAACTGAGCAGTTCTTC.

The V and J genes are TRBV6-6 and TRBJ1-5; TRBD1 might be the D (6 bases). The CDR3 covers 13 residues. Germline CDR1 is MNHNY and CDR2 is SVGAGI (reference sequence). Trimming removed 8 bases from V and 11 bases from J, with 19 bases in between. The CDR3 loop reads CASQTPRGGSQHF. The DNA for the CDR3 is TGTGCCAGCCAAACCCCCAGGGGTGGGTCCCAGCATTTT.

This clone was observed once. The V gene is TRBV6-4, the J gene TRBJ2-3, with a weak D call TRBD1 (6 bases). The germline CDR1 and CDR2 sequences are MRHNA and SNTAGT. V lost 3 bases and J 0 bases, leaving 7 bases between the germline ends. The CDR3 runs 14 residues. The CDR3 nucleotides are TGTGCCAGCAGTGAACAGGGTAGCACAGATACGCAGTATTTT. It specifies CASSEQGSTDTQYF.

The chain links TRBV10-3 to TRBJ2-7; no reliable D call. Germline V gene sequence: CDR1 ENHRY, CDR2 SYGVKD. V dropped 3 bases and J dropped 6 bases, with 15 bases sitting between them. The CDR3 extends over 14 amino acids. In DNA form, the CDR3 reads TGTGCCATCAGTGAATCTGCGGTCCCCAGCGAGCAGTACTTC. Amino acids: CAISESAVPSEQYF.

The V and J genes are TRBV4-1 and TRBJ2-3; a weak D match, TRBD1 (8 bases). The CDR3 consists of 16 residues. Germline CDR1 is MGHRA and CDR2 is YSYEKL. Trimming removed 7 bases from V and 7 bases from J, with 24 bases in between. The CDR3 DNA is TGCGCCAGCATGGGAACTCGGACAGGGAGGGGAAATACGCAGTATTTT. Protein sequence: CASMGTRTGRGNTQYF.